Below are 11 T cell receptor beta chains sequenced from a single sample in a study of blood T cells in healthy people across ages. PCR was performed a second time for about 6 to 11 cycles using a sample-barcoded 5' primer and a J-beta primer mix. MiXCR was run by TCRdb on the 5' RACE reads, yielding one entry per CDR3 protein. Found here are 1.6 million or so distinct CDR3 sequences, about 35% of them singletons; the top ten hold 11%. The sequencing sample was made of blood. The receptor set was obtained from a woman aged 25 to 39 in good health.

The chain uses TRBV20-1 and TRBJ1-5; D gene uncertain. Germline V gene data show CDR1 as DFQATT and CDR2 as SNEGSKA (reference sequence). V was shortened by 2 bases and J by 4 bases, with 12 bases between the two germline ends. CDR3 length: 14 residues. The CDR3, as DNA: TGCAGTGCTAGACAGACCAAATCGAATCAGCCCCAGCATTTT. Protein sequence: CSARQTKSNQPQHF.

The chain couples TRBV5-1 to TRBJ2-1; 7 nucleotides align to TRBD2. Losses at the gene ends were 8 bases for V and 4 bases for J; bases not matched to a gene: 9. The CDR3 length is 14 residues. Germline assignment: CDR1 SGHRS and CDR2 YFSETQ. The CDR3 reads CARTSSGSYNEQFF. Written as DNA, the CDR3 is TGCGCCAGAACTTCTAGCGGCAGTTACAATGAGCAGTTCTTC.

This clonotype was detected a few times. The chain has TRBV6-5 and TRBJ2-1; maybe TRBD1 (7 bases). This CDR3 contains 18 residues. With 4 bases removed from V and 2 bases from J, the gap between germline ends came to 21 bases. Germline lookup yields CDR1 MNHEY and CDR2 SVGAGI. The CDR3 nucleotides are TGTGCCAGCAGTTCCCCACGCAGGGGGGCTGGAACCTACAATGAGCAGTTCTTC. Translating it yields CASSSPRRGAGTYNEQFF.

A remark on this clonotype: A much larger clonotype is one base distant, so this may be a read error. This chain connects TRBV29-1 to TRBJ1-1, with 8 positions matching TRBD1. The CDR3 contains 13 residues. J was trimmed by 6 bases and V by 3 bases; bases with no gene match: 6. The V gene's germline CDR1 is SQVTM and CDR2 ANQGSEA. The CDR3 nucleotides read TGCAGCGTTGAGGCCGGGACAGGTGCTGAAGCTTTCTTT. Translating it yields CSVEAGTGAEAFF. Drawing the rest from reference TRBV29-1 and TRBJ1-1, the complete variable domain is SAVISQKPSRDICQRGTSLTIQCQVDSQVTMMFWYRQQPGQSLTLIATANQGSEATYESGFVIDKFPISRPNLTFSTLTVSNMSPEDSSIYLCSVEAGTGAEAFFGQGTRLTVV.

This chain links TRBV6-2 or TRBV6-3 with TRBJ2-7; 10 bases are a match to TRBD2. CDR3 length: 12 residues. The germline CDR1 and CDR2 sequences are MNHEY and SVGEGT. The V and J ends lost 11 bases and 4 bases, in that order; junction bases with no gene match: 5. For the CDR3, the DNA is TGTGCCTCGGCTAGCGGGAGTTACGAGCAGTACTTC. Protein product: CASASGSYEQYF.

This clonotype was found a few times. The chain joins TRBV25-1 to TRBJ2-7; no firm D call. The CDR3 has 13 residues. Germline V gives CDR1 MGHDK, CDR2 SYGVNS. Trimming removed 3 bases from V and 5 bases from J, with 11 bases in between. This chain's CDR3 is CASSDSPGHEQYF. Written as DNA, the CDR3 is TGTGCCAGCAGTGACTCCCCAGGCCACGAGCAGTACTTC.

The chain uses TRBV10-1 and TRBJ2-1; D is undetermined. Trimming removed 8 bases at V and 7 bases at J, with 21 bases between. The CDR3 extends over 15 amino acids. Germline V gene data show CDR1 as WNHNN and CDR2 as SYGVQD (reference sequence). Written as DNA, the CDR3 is TGCGCCAGCGGGGATGGGTCGCCGGCGGAAAATGAGCAGTTCTTC. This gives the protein CASGDGSPAENEQFF.

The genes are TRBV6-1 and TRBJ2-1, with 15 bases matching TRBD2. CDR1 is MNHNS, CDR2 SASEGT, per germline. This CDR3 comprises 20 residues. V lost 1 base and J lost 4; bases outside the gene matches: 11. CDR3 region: CASSEDYRGLAGGLYNEQFF. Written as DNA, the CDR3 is TGTGCCAGCAGTGAAGATTACAGGGGACTAGCGGGAGGTTTGTACAATGAGCAGTTCTTC.

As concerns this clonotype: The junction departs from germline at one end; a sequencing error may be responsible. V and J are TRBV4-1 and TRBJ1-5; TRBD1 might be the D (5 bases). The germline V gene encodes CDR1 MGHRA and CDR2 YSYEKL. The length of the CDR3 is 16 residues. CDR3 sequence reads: CGSSMVGGERNQPQHF. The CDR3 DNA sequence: TGCGGCAGCAGCATGGTCGGGGGGGAACGCAATCAGCCCCAGCATTTT.

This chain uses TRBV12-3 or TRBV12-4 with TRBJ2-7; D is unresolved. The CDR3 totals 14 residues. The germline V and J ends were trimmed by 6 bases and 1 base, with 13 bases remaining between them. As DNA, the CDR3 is TGTGCCAGCAGCTCTCCTAGGCGGTCCTACGAGCAGTACTTC. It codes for CASSSPRRSYEQYF.

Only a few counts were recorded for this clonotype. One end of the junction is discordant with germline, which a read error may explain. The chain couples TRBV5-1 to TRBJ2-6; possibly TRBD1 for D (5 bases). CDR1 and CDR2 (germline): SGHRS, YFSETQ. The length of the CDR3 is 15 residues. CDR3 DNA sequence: TGCGCCAGCAGCTTGGTGACAACTGGGGCCAACGTCCGGACTTTC. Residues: CASSLVTTGANVRTF.